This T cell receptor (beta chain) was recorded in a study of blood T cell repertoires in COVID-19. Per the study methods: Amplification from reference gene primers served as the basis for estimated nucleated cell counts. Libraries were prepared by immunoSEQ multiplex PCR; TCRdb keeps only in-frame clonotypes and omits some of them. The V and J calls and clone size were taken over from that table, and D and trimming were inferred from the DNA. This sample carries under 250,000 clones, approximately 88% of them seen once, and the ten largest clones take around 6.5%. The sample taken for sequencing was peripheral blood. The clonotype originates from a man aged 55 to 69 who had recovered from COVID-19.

The CDR3 here is CASSLVAAVYEQYF. The CDR3 bases are TGTGCCAGCAGCTTAGTTGCAGCGGTCTACGAGCAGTACTTC. The rearrangement uses TRBV7-2 and TRBJ2-7; maybe TRBD2 (5 bases). Germline CDR1 is SGHTA and CDR2 is FQGNSA. The CDR3 spans 14 residues. V was shortened by 1 base and J by 3 bases, with 10 bases between the two germline ends. Full variable domain (remainder filled in from reference TRBV7-2 and TRBJ2-7): GAGVSQSPSNKVTEKGKDVELRCDPISGHTALYWYRQSLGQGLEFLIYFQGNSAPDKSGLPSDRFSAERTGGSVSTLTIQRTQQEDSAVYLCASSLVAAVYEQYFGPGTRLTVT.